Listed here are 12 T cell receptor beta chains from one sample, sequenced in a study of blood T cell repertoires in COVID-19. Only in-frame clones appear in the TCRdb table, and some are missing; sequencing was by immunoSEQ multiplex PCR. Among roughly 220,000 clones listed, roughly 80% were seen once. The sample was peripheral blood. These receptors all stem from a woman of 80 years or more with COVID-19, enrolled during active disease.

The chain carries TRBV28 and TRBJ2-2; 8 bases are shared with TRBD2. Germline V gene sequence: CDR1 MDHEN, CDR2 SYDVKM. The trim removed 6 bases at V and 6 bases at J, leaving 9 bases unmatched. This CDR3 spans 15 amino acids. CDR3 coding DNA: TGTGCCAGCAGCTTAGCGGGGCCCGCTTCCGGGGAGCTGTTTTTT. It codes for CASSLAGPASGELFF. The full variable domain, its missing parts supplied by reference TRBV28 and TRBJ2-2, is DVKVTQSSRYLVKRTGEKVFLECVQDMDHENMFWYRQDPGLGLRLIYFSYDVKMKEKGDIPEGYSVSREKKERFSLILESASTNQTSMYLCASSLAGPASGELFFGEGSRLTVL.

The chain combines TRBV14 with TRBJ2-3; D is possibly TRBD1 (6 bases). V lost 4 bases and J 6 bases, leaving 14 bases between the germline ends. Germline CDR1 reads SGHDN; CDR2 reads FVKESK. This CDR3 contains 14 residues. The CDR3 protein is CASSPSIRGDTQYF. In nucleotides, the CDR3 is TGTGCCAGCAGCCCTTCCATAAGGGGGGATACGCAGTATTTT.

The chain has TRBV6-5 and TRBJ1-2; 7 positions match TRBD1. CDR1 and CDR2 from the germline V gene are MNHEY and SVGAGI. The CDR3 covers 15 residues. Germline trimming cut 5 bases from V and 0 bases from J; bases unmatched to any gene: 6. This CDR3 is CASSPIGQANYGYTF. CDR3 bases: TGTGCCAGCAGTCCTATAGGACAGGCTAACTATGGCTACACCTTC.

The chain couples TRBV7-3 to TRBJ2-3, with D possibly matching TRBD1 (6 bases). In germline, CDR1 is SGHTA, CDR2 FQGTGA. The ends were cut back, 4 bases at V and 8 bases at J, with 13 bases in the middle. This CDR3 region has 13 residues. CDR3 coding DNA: TGTGCCAGCAGCTCGTCGACAGGAGGTACGCAGTATTTT. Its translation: CASSSSTGGTQYF.

The CDR3 DNA sequence: TGTGCCAGCAGCTTACGGGCTATAGGACAGCTATATCAGCCCCAGCATTTT. Translating it yields CASSLRAIGQLYQPQHF. The chain carries TRBV7-8 and TRBJ1-5; a weak D match, TRBD1 (6 bases). CDR1 SGHVS and CDR2 FQNEAQ come from the germline V gene. Between the trimmed V and J ends, which lost 2 bases and 5 bases, there was a span of 19 bases. The CDR3 contains 17 residues.

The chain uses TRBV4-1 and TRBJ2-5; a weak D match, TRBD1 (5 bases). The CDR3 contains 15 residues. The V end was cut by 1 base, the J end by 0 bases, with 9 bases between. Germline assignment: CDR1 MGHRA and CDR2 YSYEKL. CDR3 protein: CASSQGWGDQETQYF. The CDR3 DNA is TGCGCCAGCAGCCAAGGCTGGGGCGACCAAGAGACCCAGTACTTC.

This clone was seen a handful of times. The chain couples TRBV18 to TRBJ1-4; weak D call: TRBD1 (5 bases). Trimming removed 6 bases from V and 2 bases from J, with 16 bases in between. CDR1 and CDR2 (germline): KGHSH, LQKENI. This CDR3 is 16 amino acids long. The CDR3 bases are TGTGCCAGCTCCCCAGGGCCACCTACCACTAATGAAAAACTGTTTTTT. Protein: CASSPGPPTTNEKLFF.

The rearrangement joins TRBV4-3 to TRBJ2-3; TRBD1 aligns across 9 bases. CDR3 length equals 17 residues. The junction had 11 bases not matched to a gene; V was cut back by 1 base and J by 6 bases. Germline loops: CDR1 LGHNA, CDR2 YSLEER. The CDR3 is CASSQASGTGLVDTQYF. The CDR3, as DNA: TGCGCCAGCAGCCAAGCCTCCGGGACAGGGCTGGTGGATACGCAGTATTTT.

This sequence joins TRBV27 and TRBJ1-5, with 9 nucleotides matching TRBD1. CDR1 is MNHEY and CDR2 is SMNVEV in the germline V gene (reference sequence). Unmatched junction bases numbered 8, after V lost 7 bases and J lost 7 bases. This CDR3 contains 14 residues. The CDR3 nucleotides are TGTGCCAGCACCTTAACAGGGGGCGGCCAGCCCCAGCATTTT. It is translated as CASTLTGGGQPQHF.

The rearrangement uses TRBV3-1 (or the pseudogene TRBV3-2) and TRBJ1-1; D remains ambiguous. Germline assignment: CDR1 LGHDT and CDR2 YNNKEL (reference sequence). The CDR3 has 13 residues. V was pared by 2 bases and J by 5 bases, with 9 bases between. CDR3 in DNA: TGTGCCAGCAGCCAACATAGGAGAACTGAAGCTTTCTTT. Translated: CASSQHRRTEAFF.

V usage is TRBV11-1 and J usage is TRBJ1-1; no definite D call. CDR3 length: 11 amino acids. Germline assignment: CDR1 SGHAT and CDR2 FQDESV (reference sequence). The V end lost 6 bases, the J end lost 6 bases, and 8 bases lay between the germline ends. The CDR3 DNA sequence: TGTGCCAGCAGGGGCGTGGCTGAAGCTTTCTTT. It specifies CASRGVAEAFF.

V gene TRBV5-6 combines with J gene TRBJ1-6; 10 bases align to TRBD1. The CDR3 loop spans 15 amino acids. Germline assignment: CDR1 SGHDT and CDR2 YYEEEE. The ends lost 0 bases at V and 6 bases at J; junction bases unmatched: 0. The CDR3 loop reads CASSLGDRGNSPLHF. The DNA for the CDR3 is TGTGCCAGCAGCTTGGGGGACAGGGGTAATTCACCCCTCCACTTT.